Listed below are T cell receptor beta chains from one sample, sequenced in a study of molecular identifiers for immune sequencing clone quantification. MiXCR, run by TCRdb on the PCR reads, gives a single entry per CDR3 protein. The data show around 480,000 distinct CDR3 sequences, with roughly 23% seen just once and about 0.8% held by the top ten. Sequencing was done on a sample of naive CD8+ T cells from blood, with Jurkat cell RNA spiked in. All receptors come from a human donor in good health. Some libraries in this study had Jurkat cell RNA spiked in. Both conserved end residues are trimmed from each CDR3. For some rows the clone size is stated as once, few or many, or as a class when expanded; others skip it.

clone_size	v_call	j_call	cdr3_aa
few	TRBV6-5	TRBJ2-1	ASSYHRDRVDEQF
NA	TRBV6-2/TRBV6-3	TRBJ2-7	ASIGWAGTTYEQY
many	TRBV20-1	TRBJ2-1	SAIGAHPYNEQF
many	TRBV7-9	TRBJ2-2	ASSLGEATNTGELF
few	TRBV19	TRBJ2-7	ASSMFVGYEQY
many	TRBV3-1	TRBJ1-4	ASSGLAGSTNEKLF
many	TRBV28	TRBJ2-1	ASSFRGPTHNEQF
many	TRBV29-1	TRBJ2-5	SVVTGGPQETQY
many	TRBV20-1	TRBJ2-3	SARDNAIDTQY
NA	TRBV12-3/TRBV12-4	TRBJ1-1	ASHGGAEAF
few	TRBV9	TRBJ2-7	ASRSGSSYEQY
NA	TRBV4-1	TRBJ2-3	ASSQGTLAGGTDTQY
NA	TRBV5-6	TRBJ2-7	ASSPDWGQNYEQY
NA	TRBV27	TRBJ2-3	ASSLSKIPDTQY
NA	TRBV24-1	TRBJ2-5	ATSDASGSETQY
NA	TRBV6-5	TRBJ2-7	ASSWLAGTGHSYEQY
few	TRBV9	TRBJ2-7	ASSVRTGEQY
NA	TRBV2	TRBJ2-7	ASSVIEQY
many	TRBV29-1	TRBJ2-3	SVEPFRADTQY
few	TRBV20-1	TRBJ2-1	SATGLGGTVYNEQF
NA	TRBV27	TRBJ2-1	ASSVGEGLYNEQF
many	TRBV7-9	TRBJ2-3	ASISKGGVQHTDTQY
few	TRBV12-3/TRBV12-4	TRBJ2-2	ASSPMAVELF
many	TRBV7-9	TRBJ1-4	ASSLERQTNEKLF
NA	TRBV24-1	TRBJ2-3	ATSDEYRDRETDTQY
many	TRBV30	TRBJ2-7	AWSVPGLGGYEQY
NA	TRBV12-3/TRBV12-4	TRBJ2-1	ASSLVTSGDEQF
many	TRBV7-9	TRBJ2-2	ASILSGFHTGELF
few	TRBV4-3	TRBJ2-7	ASSQGRSGYEQY
many	TRBV24-1	TRBJ2-3	ATSDSEGPDTDTQY
many	TRBV29-1	TRBJ1-1	SVVAGSTEAF
many	TRBV7-6	TRBJ2-3	ASSLDWSGALEDTQY
many	TRBV9	TRBJ1-1	ASSGTGAEAF
few	TRBV7-9	TRBJ2-7	ASTSSGFLSYEQY
NA	TRBV4-3	TRBJ2-2	ASSQEFGAYTGELF
NA	TRBV4-3	TRBJ2-2	ASSQDPLAGGELF
NA	TRBV25-1	TRBJ2-7	ASSPLDRADYEQY
few	TRBV11-3	TRBJ2-2	ASSHLGAGSGELF
few	TRBV12-3/TRBV12-4	TRBJ2-6	ASSSRGLAGGLFSGANVLT
NA	TRBV27	TRBJ2-1	ASAQGLALNEQF
NA	TRBV12-5	TRBJ2-2	ASAGAGHVTGELF
few	TRBV11-2	TRBJ2-2	ASRGTSGSGELF
NA	TRBV19	TRBJ2-5	ASSSNGETQY
many	TRBV4-3	TRBJ2-7	ASSQDWAGGYEQY